A single sample gave rise to the 20 T cell receptor beta chains below, sequenced in a study of CD8+ T cells in alopecia areata. Once RNA had been extracted, it was reverse transcribed into cDNA to act as the sequencing template. TCRdb's copy holds only in-frame clones and misses some; the assay was immunoSEQ multiplex PCR. The sample holds approximately 120,000 clones, approximately 47% seen once. Source material: NKG2D-low CD8+ T cells sorted from blood. These receptors were obtained from a human donor with alopecia areata.

This chain uses TRBV29-1 with TRBJ1-2; TRBD1 might be the D (6 bases). Between the trimmed V and J ends, which lost 5 bases and 4 bases, there was a span of 11 bases. Germline CDR1 is SQVTM and CDR2 is ANQGSEA. The CDR3 has 12 amino acids. The CDR3 region has the DNA TGCAGCGTTTCGGGACACACCTATGGCTACACCTTC. Translation: CSVSGHTYGYTF.

The sample holds a few counts of this clone. The chain uses TRBV7-9 and TRBJ2-1; D is uncertain. V dropped 2 bases and J dropped 5 bases, with 4 bases sitting between them. The germline gives CDR1 SEHNR, CDR2 FQNEAQ (reference sequence). This CDR3 contains 12 residues. CDR3 in amino acids: CASSLLDNEQFF. The CDR3 coding sequence is TGTGCCAGCAGCTTACTGGACAATGAGCAGTTCTTC. Variable domain in full (rest from reference TRBV7-9 and TRBJ2-1): DTGVSQNPRHKITKRGQNVTFRCDPISEHNRLYWYRQTLGQGPEFLTYFQNEAQLEKSRLLSDRFSAERPKGSFSTLEIQRTEQGDSAMYLCASSLLDNEQFFGPGTRLTVL.

The chain recombines TRBV5-1 with TRBJ2-5, with D possibly being TRBD2 (6 bases). V was shortened by 4 bases and J by 5 bases, with 15 bases between the two germline ends. This CDR3 comprises 14 residues. The germline CDR1 and CDR2 sequences are SGHRS and YFSETQ. The CDR3 reads CASSVLGGPETQYF. In DNA, the CDR3 is TGCGCCAGCAGCGTCCTCGGGGGTCCGGAGACCCAGTACTTC.

The gene calls are TRBV4-3 and TRBJ2-1, with a tentative D call TRBD1 (6 bases). Trimming took 1 base from V and 0 from J, leaving 16 bases between them. CDR1 is LGHNA, CDR2 YSLEER, per germline. The CDR3 runs to 18 residues. In DNA, the CDR3 is TGCGCCAGCAGCCAAGTGGGGGACACCTGGAGCTCCTACAATGAGCAGTTCTTC. This gives the protein CASSQVGDTWSSYNEQFF.

The rearrangement uses TRBV29-1 and TRBJ2-1; D may be TRBD1 or TRBD2 (5 bases each). The V end lost 3 bases, the J end lost 0 bases, and 6 bases lay between the germline ends. CDR3 length equals 13 residues. CDR1 is SQVTM, CDR2 ANQGSEA, per germline. The chain's CDR3 is CSVDGGSYNEQFF. The CDR3 bases are TGCAGCGTTGATGGGGGCTCCTACAATGAGCAGTTCTTC.

J is TRBJ1-2 and V is TRBV6-6; D not certain. The CDR3 sequence is 14 residues long. The germline gives CDR1 MNHNY, CDR2 SVGAGI (reference sequence). The V end lost 6 bases, the J end lost 1 base, and 12 bases lay between the germline ends. The CDR3 loop is CASSRHPINYGYTF. In DNA form, the CDR3 reads TGTGCCAGCAGCCGTCACCCGATTAACTATGGCTACACCTTC.

The chain uses TRBV29-1 and TRBJ2-7; 9 bases align to TRBD1. Germline assignment: CDR1 SQVTM and CDR2 ANQGSEA. J lost 5 bases, V lost 5 bases, and 7 bases had no gene match. This CDR3 contains 13 residues. The CDR3 nucleotides read TGCAGCGTTACGGGACAGGGTATCCACGAGCAGTACTTC. Translation gives CSVTGQGIHEQYF.

The rearrangement uses TRBV30 and TRBJ1-1; a weak D match, TRBD1 (5 bases). V dropped 6 bases and J dropped 4 bases, with 15 bases sitting between them. Germline V CDR1 and CDR2: GTSNPN, SVGIG (reference sequence). The CDR3 length is 13 residues. Here the CDR3 reads CACAGPRGTEAFF. The CDR3 DNA reads as TGTGCCTGTGCGGGGCCCCGGGGCACTGAAGCTTTCTTT.

The chain couples TRBV19 to TRBJ2-1, with a weak D call TRBD2 (5 bases). V lost 3 bases to trimming and J lost 1 base, with 7 bases between them. Germline V gene data show CDR1 as LNHDA and CDR2 as SQIVND (reference sequence). This CDR3 is 14 amino acids long. The CDR3 DNA reads as TGTGCCAGTAGTATGCCGGGATCCTACAATGAGCAGTTCTTC. The encoded protein is CASSMPGSYNEQFF. Drawing the rest from reference TRBV19 and TRBJ2-1, the complete variable domain is DGGITQSPKYLFRKEGQNVTLSCEQNLNHDAMYWYRQDPGQGLRLIYYSQIVNDFQKGDIAEGYSVSREKKESFPLTVTSAQKNPTAFYLCASSMPGSYNEQFFGPGTRLTVL.

This clone has only a few counts. Here the CDR3 DNA reads TGCAGCGTTGAATCGCAGACAGGGTTTGAAGAGACCCAGTACTTC. The encoded protein is CSVESQTGFEETQYF. The chain joins TRBV29-1 to TRBJ2-5, with TRBD1 identical over 7 bases. After removal of 2 bases from V and 3 bases from J, the junction contained 9 bases not matched to a gene. This CDR3 has 15 residues. Germline assignment: CDR1 SQVTM and CDR2 ANQGSEA.

This clone was seen once. The rearrangement links TRBV7-2 to TRBJ2-4; tentatively, D is TRBD1 or TRBD2 (5 bases each). V was cut by 0 bases and J by 12 bases, with 15 bases left in between. The CDR3 totals 14 residues. The germline V gene encodes CDR1 SGHTA and CDR2 FQGNSA. The CDR3 region is CASSLALGQGDQYF. The CDR3 DNA reads as TGTGCCAGCAGCTTAGCACTAGGCCAGGGTGATCAGTACTTC.

CDR3 bases: TGTGCCAGCAGCTTCGGACGGGGCTATAATTCACCCCTCCACTTT. The encoded protein is CASSFGRGYNSPLHF. The chain combines TRBV11-2 with TRBJ1-6, with D unclear. The ends were cut back, 3 bases at V and 3 bases at J, with 9 bases in the middle. The CDR3 runs 15 residues. The germline gives CDR1 SGHAT, CDR2 FQNNGV.

This chain joins TRBV29-1 and TRBJ2-1, with TRBD1 matching 9 bases. V shed 5 bases, J shed 9 bases, and the junction held 14 bases outside the gene matches. Germline V gene lookup returns CDR1 SQVTM and CDR2 ANQGSEA. The CDR3 consists of 15 residues. CDR3: CSVTLIDRGIGEQFF. In nucleotides, the CDR3 is TGCAGCGTTACGCTCATTGACAGGGGGATCGGTGAGCAGTTCTTC.

The genes are TRBV29-1 and TRBJ1-1; TRBD1 might be the D (6 bases). Germline V gene data show CDR1 as SQVTM and CDR2 as ANQGSEA. The CDR3 spans 13 residues. Trimming cost V 7 bases and J 1 base, with 13 bases left between them. This chain's CDR3 is CSALGGRNTEAFF. The CDR3 coding sequence is TGCAGCGCCCTAGGGGGGCGGAACACTGAAGCTTTCTTT.

The CDR3, as DNA: TGCGCCAGCAGTCACTCCCGTTGGACAGGCGGGGACGGGGAGCTGTTTTTT. Translated, it gives CASSHSRWTGGDGELFF. J is TRBJ2-2 and V is TRBV23-1; the D gene is possibly TRBD1 (7 bases). TRBV23-1 is an open reading frame whose function is uncertain. V gave up 3 bases and J gave up 7 bases, with 21 bases separating them. The CDR3 contains 17 residues.

This sequence joins TRBV29-1 and TRBJ2-1; 8 positions agree with TRBD1. Trimming removed 6 bases from V and 7 bases from J; junction bases left unmatched: 5. Germline V gene data show CDR1 as SQVTM and CDR2 as ANQGSEA. The CDR3 has 12 residues. CDR3 loop: CSVPGTGNEQFF. Written as DNA, the CDR3 is TGCAGCGTCCCGGGGACAGGAAATGAGCAGTTCTTC.

CDR3 in amino acids: CASSLVGAGLDNEQFF. The CDR3 DNA reads TGCGCCAGCAGCTTGGTGGGGGCTGGCCTAGACAATGAGCAGTTCTTC. The genes are TRBV5-1 and TRBJ2-1; D is possibly TRBD1 (6 bases). V was pared by 0 bases and J by 5 bases, with 15 bases between. CDR3 length: 16 residues. Germline-derived CDR1 and CDR2 are SGHRS and YFSETQ.

This clone was detected only a few times. The genes are TRBV29-1 and TRBJ1-2; no reliable D call. Per the germline V gene, CDR1 is SQVTM and CDR2 is ANQGSEA. V was shortened by 4 bases and J by 4 bases, with 7 bases between the two germline ends. The CDR3 has 11 amino acids. The CDR3 nucleotides are TGCAGCGTTGCACAGAGCTATGGCTACACCTTC. Protein product: CSVAQSYGYTF.

V is TRBV21-1 and J is TRBJ2-5; the DNA was not compared with TRBD2, the D call given in the table. TRBV21-1 is a known pseudogene. The CDR3 is 11 residues long. Here the CDR3 DNA reads TGTGCCAGCAGGAGGAAGGAGACCCAGTACTTC. It codes for CASRRKETQYF.

Only a few counts were recorded for this clone. Additional DNA sequences in this sample encode the identical CDR3. The CDR3 protein is CASSLSGEETQYF. The CDR3 nucleotides are TGTGCCAGCAGCCTTTCAGGGGAAGAGACCCAGTACTTC. The gene calls are TRBV7-9 and TRBJ2-5, with TRBD1 as a possible D gene (6 bases). V dropped 5 bases and J dropped 3 bases, with 10 bases sitting between them. The germline V gene has CDR1 SEHNR and CDR2 FQNEAQ (reference sequence). The CDR3 is made up of 13 amino acids.